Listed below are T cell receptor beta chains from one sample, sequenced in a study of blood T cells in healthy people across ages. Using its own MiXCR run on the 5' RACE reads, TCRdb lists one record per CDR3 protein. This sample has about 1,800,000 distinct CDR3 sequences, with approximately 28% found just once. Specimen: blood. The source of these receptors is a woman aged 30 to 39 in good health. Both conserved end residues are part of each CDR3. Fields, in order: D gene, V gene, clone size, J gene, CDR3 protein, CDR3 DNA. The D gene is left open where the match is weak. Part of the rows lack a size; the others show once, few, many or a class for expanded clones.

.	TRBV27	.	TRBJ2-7	CASSFGDAGHEQYF	TGTGCCAGCAGTTTTGGGGACGCCGGCCACGAGCAGTACTTC
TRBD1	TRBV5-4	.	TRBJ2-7	CASSFSLGTDYYEQYF	TGTGCCAGCAGCTTCTCCTTGGGGACAGATTACTACGAGCAGTACTTC
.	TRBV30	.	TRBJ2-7	CAWYPGLAGYNEQYF	TGTGCCTGGTATCCTGGGCTAGCCGGGTACAATGAGCAGTACTTC
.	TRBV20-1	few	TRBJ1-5	CSASSQEGNQPQHF	TGCAGTGCTAGTTCACAGGAGGGCAATCAGCCCCAGCATTTT
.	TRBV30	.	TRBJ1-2	CARRAGNGGNYGYTF	TGTGCCCGTCGGGCCGGTAACGGGGGTAACTATGGCTACACCTTC
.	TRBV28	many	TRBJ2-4	CASRLGGAKNIQYF	TGTGCCAGCAGACTTGGGGGGGCCAAAAACATTCAGTACTTC
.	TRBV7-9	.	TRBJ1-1	CASSLVTTGSEAFF	TGTGCCAGCAGCTTAGTAACGACAGGTTCTGAAGCTTTCTTT
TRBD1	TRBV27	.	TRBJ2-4	CASRTGGNIRYF	TGTGCCAGCAGGACAGGGGGAAACATTCGGTACTTC
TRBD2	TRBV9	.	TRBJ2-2	CASSGAGVNTGELFF	TGTGCCAGCAGCGGGGCGGGGGTGAACACCGGGGAGCTGTTTTTT
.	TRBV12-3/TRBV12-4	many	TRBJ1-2	CASRGTIPGLYGYTF	TGTGCCAGCAGGGGGACGATCCCGGGGCTCTATGGCTACACCTTC
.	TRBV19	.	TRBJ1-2	CASSPTGREDYGYTF	TGTGCCAGTAGTCCCACCGGCAGGGAGGACTATGGCTACACCTTC
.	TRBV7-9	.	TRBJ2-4	CASKTTKEQYF	TGTGCCAGCAAGACGACAAAGGAGCAGTACTTC
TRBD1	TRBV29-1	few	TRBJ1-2	CSVAYPDRGHYGYTF	TGCAGCGTGGCTTACCCAGACAGGGGGCACTATGGCTACACCTTC
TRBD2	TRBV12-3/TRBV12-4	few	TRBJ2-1	CASSPGSGGRPTYEQFF	TGTGCCAGCAGCCCTGGCAGCGGGGGCCGACCAACCTACGAGCAGTTCTTC
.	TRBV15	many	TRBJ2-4	CATSRYSDIQYF	TGTGCCACCAGCAGATACTCGGACATTCAGTACTTC
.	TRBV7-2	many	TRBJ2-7	CASSVRDSLYEQYF	TGTGCCAGCAGCGTCCGGGACTCGCTCTACGAGCAGTACTTC
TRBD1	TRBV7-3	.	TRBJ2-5	CASSLDRGTMETQYF	TGTGCCAGCAGCCTCGACAGGGGGACAATGGAGACCCAGTACTTC
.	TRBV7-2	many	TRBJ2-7	CASSRESYEQYF	TGTGCCAGCAGCCGGGAGTCCTACGAGCAGTACTTC
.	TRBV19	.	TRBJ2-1	CASTAGLGSYNEQFF	TGTGCCAGTACAGCAGGGCTGGGCTCCTACAATGAGCAGTTCTTC
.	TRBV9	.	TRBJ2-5	CASSVGWSGWEQETQYF	TGTGCCAGCAGCGTAGGGTGGTCCGGATGGGAGCAAGAGACCCAGTACTTC
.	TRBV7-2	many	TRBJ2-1	CASSQGTVYNEQFF	TGTGCCAGCAGCCAAGGGACTGTTTACAATGAGCAGTTCTTC
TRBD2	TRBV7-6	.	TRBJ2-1	CASSLRASGSGDEQFF	TGTGCCAGCAGCTTAAGGGCTAGCGGGAGTGGCGATGAGCAGTTCTTC
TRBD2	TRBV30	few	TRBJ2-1	CAWTGFSGRYNEQFF	TGTGCCTGGACCGGCTTTAGCGGGCGGTACAATGAGCAGTTCTTC
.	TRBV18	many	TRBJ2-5	CASSRSAGMETQYF	TGTGCCAGCTCACGTAGCGCGGGGATGGAGACCCAGTACTTC
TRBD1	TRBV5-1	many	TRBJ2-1	CASSLGDRGYNEQFF	TGTGCCAGCAGCTTGGGGGACAGGGGTTACAATGAGCAGTTCTTC
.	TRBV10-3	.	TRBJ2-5	CAISEGGRANQETQYF	TGTGCCATCAGTGAAGGTGGCAGGGCCAACCAAGAGACCCAGTACTTC
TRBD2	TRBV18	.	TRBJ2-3	CASSPGLASGDTQYF	TGTGCCAGCTCACCTGGACTAGCAAGTGGAGATACGCAGTATTTT
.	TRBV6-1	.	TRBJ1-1	CASSILDSEAFF	TGTGCCAGCAGTATATTAGACAGTGAAGCTTTCTTT
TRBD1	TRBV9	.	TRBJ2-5	CASSMTRDRVETQYF	TGTGCCAGCAGCATGACCCGGGACAGGGTTGAGACCCAGTACTTC
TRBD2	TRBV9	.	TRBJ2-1	CASSGSSGGNEQFF	TGTGCCAGCAGCGGATCTAGCGGGGGCAATGAGCAGTTCTTC
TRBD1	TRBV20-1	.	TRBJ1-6	CSARASTGRHSPLHF	TGCAGTGCTAGAGCTTCGACAGGGAGGCATTCACCCCTCCACTTT